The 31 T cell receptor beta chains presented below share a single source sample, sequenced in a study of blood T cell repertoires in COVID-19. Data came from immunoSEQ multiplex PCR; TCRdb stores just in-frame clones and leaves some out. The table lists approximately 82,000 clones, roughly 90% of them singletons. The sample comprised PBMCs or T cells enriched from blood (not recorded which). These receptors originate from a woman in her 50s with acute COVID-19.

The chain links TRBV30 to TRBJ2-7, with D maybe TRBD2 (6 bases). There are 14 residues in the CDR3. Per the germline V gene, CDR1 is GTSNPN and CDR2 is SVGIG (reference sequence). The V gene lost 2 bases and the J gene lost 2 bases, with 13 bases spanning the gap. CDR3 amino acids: CAWSRGLTTYEQYF. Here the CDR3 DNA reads TGTGCCTGGAGTAGGGGACTGACCACCTACGAGCAGTACTTC.

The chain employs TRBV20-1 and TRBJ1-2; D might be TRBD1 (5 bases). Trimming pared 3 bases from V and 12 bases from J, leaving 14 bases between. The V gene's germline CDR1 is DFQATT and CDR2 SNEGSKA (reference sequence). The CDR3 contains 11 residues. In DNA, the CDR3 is TGCAGTGCTAGGGGTACGGGGACTAACACCTTC. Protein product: CSARGTGTNTF.

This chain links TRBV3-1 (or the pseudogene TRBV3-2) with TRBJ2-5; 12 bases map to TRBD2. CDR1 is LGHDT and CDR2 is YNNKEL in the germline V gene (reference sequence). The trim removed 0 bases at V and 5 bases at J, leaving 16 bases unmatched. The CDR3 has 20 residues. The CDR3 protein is CASSQDLSGLAGGPRETQYF. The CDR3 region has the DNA TGTGCCAGCAGCCAAGATCTATCGGGGCTAGCGGGAGGGCCGCGGGAGACCCAGTACTTC.

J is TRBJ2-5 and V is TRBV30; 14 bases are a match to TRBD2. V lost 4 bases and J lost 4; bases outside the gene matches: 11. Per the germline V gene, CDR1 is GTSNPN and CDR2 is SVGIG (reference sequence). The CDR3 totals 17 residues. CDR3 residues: CAWTKGTSGSLIETQYF. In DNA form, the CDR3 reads TGTGCCTGGACAAAGGGGACTAGCGGGAGCCTAATAGAGACCCAGTACTTC.

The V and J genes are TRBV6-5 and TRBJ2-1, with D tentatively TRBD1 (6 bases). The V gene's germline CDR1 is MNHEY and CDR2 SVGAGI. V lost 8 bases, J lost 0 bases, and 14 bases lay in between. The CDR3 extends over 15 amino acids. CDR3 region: CASRFAGDSYNEQFF. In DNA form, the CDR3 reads TGTGCCAGCCGGTTTGCAGGGGACTCCTACAATGAGCAGTTCTTC.

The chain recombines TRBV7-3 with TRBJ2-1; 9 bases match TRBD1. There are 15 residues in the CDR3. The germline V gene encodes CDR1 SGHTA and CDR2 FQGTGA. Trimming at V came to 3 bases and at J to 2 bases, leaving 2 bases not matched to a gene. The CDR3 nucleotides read TGTGCCAGCAGCTTGACAGGGGGGCCCTACAATGAGCAGTTCTTC. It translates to CASSLTGGPYNEQFF. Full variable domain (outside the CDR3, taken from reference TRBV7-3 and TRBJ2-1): GAGVSQTPSNKVTEKGKYVELRCDPISGHTALYWYRQSLGQGPEFLIYFQGTGAADDSGLPNDRFFAVRPEGSVSTLKIQRTERGDSAVYLCASSLTGGPYNEQFFGPGTRLTVL.

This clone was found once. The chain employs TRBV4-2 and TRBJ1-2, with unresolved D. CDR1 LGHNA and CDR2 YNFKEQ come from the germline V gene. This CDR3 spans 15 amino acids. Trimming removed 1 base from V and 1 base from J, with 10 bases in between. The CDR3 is CASSQAQEGNYGYTF. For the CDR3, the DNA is TGTGCCAGCAGCCAAGCCCAGGAGGGTAACTATGGCTACACCTTC.

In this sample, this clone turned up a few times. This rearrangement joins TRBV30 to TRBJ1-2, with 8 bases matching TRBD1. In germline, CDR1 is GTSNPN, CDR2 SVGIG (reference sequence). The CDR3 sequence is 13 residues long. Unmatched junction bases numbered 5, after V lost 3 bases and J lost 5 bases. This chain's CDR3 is CAWRETGGYGYTF. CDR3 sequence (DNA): TGTGCCTGGAGAGAAACAGGGGGTTATGGCTACACCTTC.

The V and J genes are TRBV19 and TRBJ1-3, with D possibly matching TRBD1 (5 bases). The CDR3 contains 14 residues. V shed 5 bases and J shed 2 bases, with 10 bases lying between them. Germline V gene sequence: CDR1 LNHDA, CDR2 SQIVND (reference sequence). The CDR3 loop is CASSGRAAGNTIYF. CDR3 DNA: TGTGCCAGTAGTGGCAGGGCAGCTGGAAACACCATATATTTT.

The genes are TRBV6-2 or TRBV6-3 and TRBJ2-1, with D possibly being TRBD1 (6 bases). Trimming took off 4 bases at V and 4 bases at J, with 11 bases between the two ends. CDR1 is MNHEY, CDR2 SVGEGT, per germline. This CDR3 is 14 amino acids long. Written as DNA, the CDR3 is TGTGCCAGCAGTTTTGACAGGACTTACAATGAGCAGTTCTTC. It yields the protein CASSFDRTYNEQFF.

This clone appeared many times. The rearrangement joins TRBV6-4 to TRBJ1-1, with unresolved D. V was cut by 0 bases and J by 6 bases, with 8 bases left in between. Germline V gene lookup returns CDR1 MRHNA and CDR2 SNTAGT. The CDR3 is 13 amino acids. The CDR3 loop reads CASSDSSVAEAFF. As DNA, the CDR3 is TGTGCCAGCAGTGACTCCTCTGTAGCTGAAGCTTTCTTT.

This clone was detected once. CDR3 sequence: CSVQDSFQETQYF. As DNA, the CDR3 is TGCAGCGTTCAGGACAGTTTTCAAGAGACCCAGTACTTC. The gene calls are TRBV29-1 and TRBJ2-5, with D maybe TRBD1 (6 bases). The V end lost 5 bases, the J end lost 2 bases, and 12 bases lay between the germline ends. CDR1 is SQVTM, CDR2 ANQGSEA, per germline. The CDR3 is made up of 13 amino acids.

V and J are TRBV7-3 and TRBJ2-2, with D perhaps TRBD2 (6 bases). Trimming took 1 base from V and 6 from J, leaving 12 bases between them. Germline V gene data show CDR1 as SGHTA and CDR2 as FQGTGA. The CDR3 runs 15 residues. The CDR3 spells CASSLNVLASGELFF. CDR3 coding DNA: TGTGCCAGCAGCTTAAATGTCCTAGCGTCCGGGGAGCTGTTTTTT.

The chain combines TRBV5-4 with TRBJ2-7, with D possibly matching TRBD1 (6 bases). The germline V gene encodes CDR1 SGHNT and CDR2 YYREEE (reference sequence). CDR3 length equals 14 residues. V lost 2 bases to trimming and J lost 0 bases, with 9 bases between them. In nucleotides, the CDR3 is TGTGCCAGCAGCTTTAGGGGGAGCTCCTACGAGCAGTACTTC. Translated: CASSFRGSSYEQYF.

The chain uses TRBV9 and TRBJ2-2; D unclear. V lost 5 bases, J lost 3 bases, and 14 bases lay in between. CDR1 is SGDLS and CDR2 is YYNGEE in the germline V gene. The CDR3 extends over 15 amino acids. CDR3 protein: CASRRTGSYTGELFF. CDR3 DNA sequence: TGTGCCAGCAGAAGAACCGGGTCCTACACCGGGGAGCTGTTTTTT. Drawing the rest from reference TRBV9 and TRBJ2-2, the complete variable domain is DSGVTQTPKHLITATGQRVTLRCSPRSGDLSVYWYQQSLDQGLQFLIQYYNGEERAKGNILERFSAQQFPDLHSELNLSSLELGDSALYFCASRRTGSYTGELFFGEGSRLTVL.

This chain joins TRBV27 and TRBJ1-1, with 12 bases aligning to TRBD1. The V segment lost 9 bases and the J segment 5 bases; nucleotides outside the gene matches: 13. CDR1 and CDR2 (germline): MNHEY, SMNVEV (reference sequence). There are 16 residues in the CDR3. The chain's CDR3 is CARPPGQGAVRTEAFF. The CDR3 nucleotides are TGTGCCAGACCACCGGGACAGGGGGCCGTGAGGACTGAAGCTTTCTTT.

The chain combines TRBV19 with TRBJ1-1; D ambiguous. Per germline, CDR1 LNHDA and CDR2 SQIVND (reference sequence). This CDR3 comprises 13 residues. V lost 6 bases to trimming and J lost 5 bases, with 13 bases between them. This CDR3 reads CASSETRATEAFF. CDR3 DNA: TGTGCCAGTAGCGAGACTAGAGCAACTGAAGCTTTCTTT.

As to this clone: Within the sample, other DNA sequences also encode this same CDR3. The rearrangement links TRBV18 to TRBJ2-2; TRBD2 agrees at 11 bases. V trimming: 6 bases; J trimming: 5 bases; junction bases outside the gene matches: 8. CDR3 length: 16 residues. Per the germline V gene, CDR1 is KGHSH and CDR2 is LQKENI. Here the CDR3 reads CASSSTSGRGTGELFF. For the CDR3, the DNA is TGTGCCAGCTCCTCCACTAGCGGGAGAGGGACCGGGGAGCTGTTTTTT. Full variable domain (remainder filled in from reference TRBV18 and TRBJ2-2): NAGVMQNPRHLVRRRGQEARLRCSPMKGHSHVYWYRQLPEEGLKFMVYLQKENIIDESGMPKERFSAEFPKEGPSILRIQQVVRGDSAAYFCASSSTSGRGTGELFFGEGSRLTVL.

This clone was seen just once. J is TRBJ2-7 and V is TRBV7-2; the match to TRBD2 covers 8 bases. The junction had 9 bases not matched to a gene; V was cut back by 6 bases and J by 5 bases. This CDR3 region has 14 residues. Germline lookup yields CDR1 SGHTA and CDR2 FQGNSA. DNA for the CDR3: TGTGCCAGCAGGTCAGCGGGAGACTTCCACGAGCAGTACTTC. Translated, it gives CASRSAGDFHEQYF. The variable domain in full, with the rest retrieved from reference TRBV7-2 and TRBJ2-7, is GAGVSQSPSNKVTEKGKDVELRCDPISGHTALYWYRQSLGQGLEFLIYFQGNSAPDKSGLPSDRFSAERTGGSVSTLTIQRTQQEDSAVYLCASRSAGDFHEQYFGPGTRLTVT.

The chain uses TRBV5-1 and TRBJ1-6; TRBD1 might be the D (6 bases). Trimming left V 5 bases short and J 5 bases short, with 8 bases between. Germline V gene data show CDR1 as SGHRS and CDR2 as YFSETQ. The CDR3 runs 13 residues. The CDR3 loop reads CASRTGDNSPLHF. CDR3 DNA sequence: TGCGCCAGCAGGACAGGCGATAATTCACCCCTCCACTTT.

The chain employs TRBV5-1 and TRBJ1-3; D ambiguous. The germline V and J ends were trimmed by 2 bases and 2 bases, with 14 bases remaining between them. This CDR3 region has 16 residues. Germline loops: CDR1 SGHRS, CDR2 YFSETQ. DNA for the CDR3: TGCGCCAGCAGCTTAGCCGTTGGTCGTACTGGAAACACCATATATTTT. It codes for CASSLAVGRTGNTIYF. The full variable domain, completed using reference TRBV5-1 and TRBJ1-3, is KAGVTQTPRYLIKTRGQQVTLSCSPISGHRSVSWYQQTPGQGLQFLFEYFSETQRNKGNFPGRFSGRQFSNSRSEMNVSTLELGDSALYLCASSLAVGRTGNTIYFGEGSWLTVV.

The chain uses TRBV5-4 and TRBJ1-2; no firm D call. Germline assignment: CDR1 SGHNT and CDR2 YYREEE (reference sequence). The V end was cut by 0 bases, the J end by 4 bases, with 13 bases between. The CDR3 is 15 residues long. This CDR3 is CASSLGLWESYGYTF. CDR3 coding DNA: TGTGCCAGCAGCTTGGGATTGTGGGAGAGCTATGGCTACACCTTC.

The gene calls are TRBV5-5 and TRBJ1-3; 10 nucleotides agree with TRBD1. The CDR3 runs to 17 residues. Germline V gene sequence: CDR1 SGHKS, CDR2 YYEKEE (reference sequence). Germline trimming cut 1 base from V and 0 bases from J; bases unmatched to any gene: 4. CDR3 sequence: CASSLNGDRGSGNTIYF. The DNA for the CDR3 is TGTGCCAGCAGCTTGAACGGGGACAGGGGCTCTGGAAACACCATATATTTT.

The CDR3 region has the DNA TGTGCCAGCGGGACTAGCGGGTTCACAGATACGCAGTATTTT. Encoded protein: CASGTSGFTDTQYF. The V call is TRBV27, the J call TRBJ2-3, with TRBD2 matching over 12 bases. The length of the CDR3 is 14 residues. Germline loops: CDR1 MNHEY, CDR2 SMNVEV (reference sequence). J lost 2 bases, V lost 8 bases, and 2 bases had no gene match.

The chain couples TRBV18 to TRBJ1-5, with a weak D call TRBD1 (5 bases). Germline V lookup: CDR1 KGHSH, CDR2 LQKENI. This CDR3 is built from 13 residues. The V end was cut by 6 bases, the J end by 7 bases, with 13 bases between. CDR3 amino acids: CASSPDTVQPQHF. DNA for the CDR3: TGTGCCAGCTCCCCGGACACCGTACAGCCCCAGCATTTT.

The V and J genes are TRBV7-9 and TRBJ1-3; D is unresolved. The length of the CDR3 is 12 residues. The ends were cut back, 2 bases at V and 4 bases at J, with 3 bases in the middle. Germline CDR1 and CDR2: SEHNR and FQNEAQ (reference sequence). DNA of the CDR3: TGTGCCAGCAGCTTATCAGGAAACACCATATATTTT. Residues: CASSLSGNTIYF.

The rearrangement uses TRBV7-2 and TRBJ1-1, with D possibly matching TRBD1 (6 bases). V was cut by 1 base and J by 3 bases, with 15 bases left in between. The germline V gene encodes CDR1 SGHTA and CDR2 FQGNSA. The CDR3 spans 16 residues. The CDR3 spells CASSLVNRGADTEAFF. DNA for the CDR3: TGTGCCAGCAGCTTAGTGAATCGGGGGGCTGACACTGAAGCTTTCTTT. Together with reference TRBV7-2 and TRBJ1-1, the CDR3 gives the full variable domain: GAGVSQSPSNKVTEKGKDVELRCDPISGHTALYWYRQSLGQGLEFLIYFQGNSAPDKSGLPSDRFSAERTGGSVSTLTIQRTQQEDSAVYLCASSLVNRGADTEAFFGQGTRLTVV.

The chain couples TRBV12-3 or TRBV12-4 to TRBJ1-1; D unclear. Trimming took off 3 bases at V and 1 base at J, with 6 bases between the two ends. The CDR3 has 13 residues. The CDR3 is CASSFPGNTEAFF. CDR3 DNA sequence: TGTGCCAGCAGTTTCCCCGGGAACACTGAAGCTTTCTTT.

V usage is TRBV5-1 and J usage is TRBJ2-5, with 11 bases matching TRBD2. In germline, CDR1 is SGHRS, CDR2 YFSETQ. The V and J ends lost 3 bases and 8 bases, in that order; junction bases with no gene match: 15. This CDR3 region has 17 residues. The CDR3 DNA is TGCGCCAGCAGCTCCGAACTAGCGGGAGTCATCTTAGACACCCAGTACTTC. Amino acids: CASSSELAGVILDTQYF.

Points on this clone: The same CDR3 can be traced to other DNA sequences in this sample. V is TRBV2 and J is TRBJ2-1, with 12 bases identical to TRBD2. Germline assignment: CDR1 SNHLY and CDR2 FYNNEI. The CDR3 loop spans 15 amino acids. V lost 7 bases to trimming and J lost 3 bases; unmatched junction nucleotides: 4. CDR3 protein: CASKPGLAGYNEQFF. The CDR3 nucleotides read TGTGCCAGCAAGCCGGGACTAGCGGGCTACAATGAGCAGTTCTTC.

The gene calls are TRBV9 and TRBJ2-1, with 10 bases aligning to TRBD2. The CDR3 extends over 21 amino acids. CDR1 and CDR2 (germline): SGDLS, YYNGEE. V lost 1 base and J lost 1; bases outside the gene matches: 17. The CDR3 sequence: CASSVTTMLRTSGGSYNEQFF. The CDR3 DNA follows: TGTGCCAGCAGCGTAACCACAATGTTACGGACTAGCGGAGGTTCCTACAATGAGCAGTTCTTC.